A single sample gave rise to the 30 T cell receptor beta chains below, sequenced in a study of identifying expanded T cells in peripheral blood. Using immunoSEQ multiplex PCR, the repertoire was profiled, and TCRdb retains in-frame clones only, with some absent. The table lists roughly 92,000 clones, around 90% of them singletons, with about 20% in the top ten. The sample was blood. The receptor source for this set is a person aged 18 to 75 in good health.

The V gene is TRBV4-1, the J gene TRBJ2-7, with D possibly being TRBD1 (5 bases). This CDR3 contains 14 residues. Trimming took off 3 bases at V and 5 bases at J, with 14 bases between the two ends. Germline values: CDR1 MGHRA, CDR2 YSYEKL. CDR3 amino acids: CASSQSPRGHEQYF. The DNA for the CDR3 is TGCGCCAGCAGCCAGAGCCCAAGGGGCCACGAGCAGTACTTC.

The chain joins TRBV4-2 to TRBJ2-3, with 8 bases that match TRBD2. Germline V lookup: CDR1 LGHNA, CDR2 YNFKEQ. The CDR3 length is 19 residues. V lost 0 bases, J lost 0 bases, and 11 bases stayed unmatched. The CDR3 DNA follows: TGTGCCAGCAGCCAAGATAAAGGCGGGGGGATGGGGAGCACAGATACGCAGTATTTT. Encoded protein: CASSQDKGGGMGSTDTQYF.

This clone has just a few counts. The chain links TRBV19 to TRBJ1-6, with D unclear. The V and J ends lost 8 bases and 11 bases respectively, with 16 bases between them. This CDR3 has 13 residues. Looked up from germline, CDR1 is LNHDA and CDR2 is SQIVND (reference sequence). CDR3 in DNA: TGTGCCAGTGGGTGGGGTAAGGTGACACCCCTCCACTTT. Its translation: CASGWGKVTPLHF.

The chain combines TRBV4-3 with TRBJ1-6; unclear D gene. CDR1 and CDR2 (germline): LGHNA, YSLEER. This CDR3 has 16 amino acids. Trimming cost V 4 bases and J 0 bases, with 10 bases left between them. The CDR3 is CASSLGESSYNSPLHF. CDR3 nucleotides: TGCGCCAGCAGCCTCGGGGAGAGCTCCTATAATTCACCCCTCCACTTT.

The V and J genes are TRBV11-3 and TRBJ2-2; D is tentatively TRBD1 or TRBD2 (5 bases each). The CDR3 extends over 13 amino acids. Germline V CDR1 and CDR2: SGHNT, YENEEA. V was clipped by 1 base and J by 6 bases, with 6 bases between them. The CDR3 region is CASSLGGAGELFF. The CDR3, as DNA: TGTGCCAGCAGCTTAGGAGGGGCCGGGGAGCTGTTTTTT.

This clone was seen many times. CDR3 coding DNA: TGCGCCAGCAGCCAGTCAATGGACCCTAACACTGAAGCTTTCTTT. Its protein is CASSQSMDPNTEAFF. This sequence joins TRBV4-1 and TRBJ1-1; D is uncertain. V lost 3 bases and J lost 2, with 13 bases in between. Germline CDR1 is MGHRA and CDR2 is YSYEKL. This CDR3 spans 15 amino acids.

The chain links TRBV18 to TRBJ1-5; D ambiguous. Trimming removed 2 bases at V and 1 base at J, with 6 bases between. This CDR3 has 14 residues. Germline V CDR1 and CDR2: KGHSH, LQKENI. The CDR3 sequence: CASSPERSNQPQHF. For the CDR3, the DNA is TGTGCCAGCTCACCAGAACGCAGCAATCAGCCCCAGCATTTT.

This clone was counted a single time. The J gene is TRBJ1-2, the V gene TRBV7-6; D remains ambiguous. With 1 base removed from V and 7 bases from J, the gap between germline ends came to 7 bases. This CDR3 is built from 12 residues. Germline V CDR1 and CDR2: SGHVS, FNYEAQ. Written as DNA, the CDR3 is TGTGCCAGCAGCTTAGGACCTAGTGGCTACACCTTC. It specifies CASSLGPSGYTF.

The V and J genes are TRBV4-1 and TRBJ1-6, with D maybe TRBD1 (6 bases). V lost 3 bases and J lost 10, with 22 bases in between. The germline V gene encodes CDR1 MGHRA and CDR2 YSYEKL. The CDR3 loop spans 17 amino acids. DNA for the CDR3: TGCGCCAGCAGCCACCCCGCGGGGCTGGGGGCGCGGTCACCCCTCCACTTT. This codes for CASSHPAGLGARSPLHF.

This sequence joins TRBV27 and TRBJ1-5; no clear D. V lost 5 bases and J lost 0, with 20 bases in between. Germline V CDR1 and CDR2: MNHEY, SMNVEV (reference sequence). The CDR3 is 18 amino acids. CDR3 sequence reads: CASSPRKGGHNSNQPQHF. In nucleotides, the CDR3 is TGTGCCAGCAGTCCCCGGAAGGGAGGGCATAATAGCAATCAGCCCCAGCATTTT.

This clone was observed a single time. The gene calls are TRBV18 and TRBJ1-1, with D tentatively TRBD1 (5 bases). The CDR3 covers 15 residues. Germline V gene lookup returns CDR1 KGHSH and CDR2 LQKENI. V lost 0 bases to trimming and J lost 4 bases, with 12 bases between them. CDR3 in amino acids: CASSPPLGPITEAFF. DNA for the CDR3: TGTGCCAGCTCACCACCGCTGGGGCCGATCACTGAAGCTTTCTTT.

The gene calls are TRBV7-9 and TRBJ1-1; D remains unclear. The CDR3 runs 14 residues. The germline V gene has CDR1 SEHNR and CDR2 FQNEAQ (reference sequence). Trimming shortened V by 6 bases and J by 3 bases, and 14 bases separated the two germline ends. The chain's CDR3 is CASSRIGLDTEAFF. In DNA, the CDR3 is TGTGCCAGCAGTCGAATCGGGTTAGACACTGAAGCTTTCTTT.

The J gene is TRBJ1-6, the V gene TRBV28; 8 bases match TRBD1. Germline trimming cut 1 base from V and 11 bases from J; bases unmatched to any gene: 13. CDR1 MDHEN and CDR2 SYDVKM come from the germline V gene. The CDR3 consists of 17 residues. CDR3 residues: CASSLFLKQGGSTPLHF. CDR3 DNA sequence: TGTGCCAGCAGTTTATTCTTAAAACAGGGGGGATCGACACCCCTCCACTTT.

The chain combines TRBV6-1 with TRBJ1-1, with D unresolved. Trimming shortened V by 3 bases and J by 1 base, and 6 bases separated the two germline ends. Germline CDR1 reads MNHNS; CDR2 reads SASEGT. CDR3 length: 13 residues. The CDR3, as DNA: TGTGCCAGCAGTGATGGGAGGAACACTGAAGCTTTCTTT. It translates to CASSDGRNTEAFF.

This chain joins TRBV6-5 and TRBJ1-6, with a possible D match to TRBD1 (5 bases). CDR1 is MNHEY, CDR2 SVGAGI, per germline. This CDR3 spans 16 amino acids. V was clipped by 4 bases and J by 7 bases, with 17 bases between them. DNA of the CDR3: TGTGCCAGCAGTTTTCACAAGACAGCCAAAAATTCACCCCTCCACTTT. Encoded protein: CASSFHKTAKNSPLHF.

The gene calls are TRBV6-5 and TRBJ1-2, with 7 nucleotides matching TRBD1. The CDR3 runs to 16 residues. Germline V lookup: CDR1 MNHEY, CDR2 SVGAGI. The ends lost 0 bases at V and 0 bases at J; junction bases unmatched: 4. The CDR3 sequence: CASSYSGQLTNYGYTF. The CDR3 bases are TGTGCCAGCAGTTACTCGGGACAGCTTACTAACTATGGCTACACCTTC.

The rearrangement links TRBV9 to TRBJ2-2; 7 bases are a match to TRBD2. Germline loops: CDR1 SGDLS, CDR2 YYNGEE. V lost 1 base to trimming and J lost 6 bases; unmatched junction nucleotides: 6. The CDR3 covers 15 residues. As DNA, the CDR3 is TGTGCCAGCAGCGTACTCAGCGGGGTCTCCGGGGAGCTGTTTTTT. Protein product: CASSVLSGVSGELFF.

V gene TRBV7-2 combines with J gene TRBJ2-6, with D unclear. The V gene lost 5 bases and the J gene lost 2 bases, with 10 bases spanning the gap. The germline V gene has CDR1 SGHTA and CDR2 FQGNSA. The CDR3 consists of 15 residues. The CDR3 region is CASSPKGPGANVLTF. DNA of the CDR3: TGTGCCAGCAGCCCCAAAGGCCCTGGGGCCAACGTCCTGACTTTC.

The chain is built from TRBV10-3 and TRBJ2-7; the match to TRBD2 covers 8 bases. Trimming took 8 bases from V and 4 from J; bases not matched to a gene: 25. The CDR3 covers 19 residues. CDR1 ENHRY and CDR2 SYGVKD come from the germline V gene. This CDR3 reads CAIAPGSGAGVTKVYEQYF. The CDR3 bases are TGTGCCATCGCTCCCGGATCGGGAGCGGGGGTCACAAAAGTATACGAGCAGTACTTC.

This clone was seen just once. The V call is TRBV10-3, the J call TRBJ1-5; the match to TRBD1 covers 7 bases. CDR1 is ENHRY, CDR2 SYGVKD, per germline. J gave up 6 bases and V 2 bases, and 7 bases lay outside the gene matches. This CDR3 comprises 15 residues. Here the CDR3 reads CAISEIRGAGQPQHF. CDR3 coding DNA: TGTGCCATCAGTGAGATCAGGGGGGCCGGTCAGCCCCAGCATTTT.

CDR3 sequence: CASSYALGDTEAFF. For the CDR3, the DNA is TGTGCCAGCAGCTACGCCCTAGGGGACACTGAAGCTTTCTTT. This chain connects TRBV9 to TRBJ1-1; possible D gene TRBD1, 5 bases. In germline, CDR1 is SGDLS, CDR2 YYNGEE. The CDR3 spans 14 residues. Trimming took 4 bases from V and 3 from J, leaving 13 bases between them.

The rearrangement links TRBV30 to TRBJ2-7; D might be TRBD1 (6 bases). Germline V gene sequence: CDR1 GTSNPN, CDR2 SVGIG (reference sequence). Deletions cut 6 bases from V and 2 bases from J, with 17 bases between. The CDR3 is made up of 14 amino acids. CDR3 sequence reads: CACIRRGPPYEQYF. CDR3 in DNA: TGTGCCTGTATCCGCAGGGGTCCGCCCTACGAGCAGTACTTC.

In this sample, this clone turned up a few times. This sequence joins TRBV7-8 and TRBJ1-4; D perhaps matches TRBD1 (6 bases). V lost 5 bases and J 8 bases, leaving 18 bases between the germline ends. In germline, CDR1 is SGHVS, CDR2 FQNEAQ. The CDR3 length is 15 residues. The CDR3 loop is CASSSGTYAGEKLFF. In DNA, the CDR3 is TGTGCCAGCAGCAGCGGGACATATGCGGGGGAAAAACTGTTTTTT.

The gene calls are TRBV6-4 and TRBJ1-1; a possible D gene is TRBD1 (6 bases). The CDR3 covers 16 residues. Trimming shortened V by 5 bases and J by 5 bases, and 21 bases separated the two germline ends. The V gene's germline CDR1 is MRHNA and CDR2 SNTAGT. CDR3 loop: CASSYYRVSGGTEAFF. CDR3 DNA: TGTGCCAGCAGTTATTACAGGGTCTCGGGGGGGACTGAAGCTTTCTTT.

This clone turned up a few times. The genes are TRBV6-5 and TRBJ1-5; D remains unclear. CDR1 MNHEY and CDR2 SVGAGI come from the germline V gene. This CDR3 has 16 residues. V lost 1 base, J lost 2 bases, and 12 bases lay in between. CDR3 protein: CASSYFGPGGNQPQHF. CDR3 DNA: TGTGCCAGCAGTTACTTCGGACCGGGCGGCAATCAGCCCCAGCATTTT.

The V call is TRBV7-2, the J call TRBJ2-5; TRBD2 aligns across 11 bases. CDR3 length: 18 residues. Per germline, CDR1 SGHTA and CDR2 FQGNSA. With V trimmed by 3 bases and J by 6 bases, 15 bases remained unmatched. CDR3 in DNA: TGTGCCAGCAGCTTTGGAGTCCCCGGACTAGCGGGTCCTAAGACCCAGTACTTC. Amino acids: CASSFGVPGLAGPKTQYF. The full variable domain, in which reference TRBV7-2 and TRBJ2-5 provide the parts outside the CDR3, is GAGVSQSPSNKVTEKGKDVELRCDPISGHTALYWYRQSLGQGLEFLIYFQGNSAPDKSGLPSDRFSAERTGGSVSTLTIQRTQQEDSAVYLCASSFGVPGLAGPKTQYFGPGTRLLVL.

The chain joins TRBV29-1 to TRBJ2-2; maybe TRBD1 (6 bases). The V gene lost 8 bases and the J gene lost 5 bases, with 15 bases spanning the gap. CDR1 and CDR2 from the germline V gene are SQVTM and ANQGSEA. CDR3 length: 13 residues. CDR3 sequence (DNA): TGCAGCCTTCCCCAGGGGCTTACCGGGGAGCTGTTTTTT. Translating it yields CSLPQGLTGELFF.

V and J are TRBV19 and TRBJ1-4, with D hard to call. With 3 bases removed from V and 0 bases from J, the gap between germline ends came to 5 bases. The CDR3 covers 14 residues. Germline CDR1 reads LNHDA; CDR2 reads SQIVND (reference sequence). DNA for the CDR3: TGTGCCAGTAGTATTCCGGCAACTAATGAAAAACTGTTTTTT. It specifies CASSIPATNEKLFF.

This chain links TRBV4-3 with TRBJ2-7; 8 nucleotides agree with TRBD1. The CDR3 consists of 15 residues. J lost 1 base, V lost 0 bases, and 2 bases had no gene match. The germline gives CDR1 LGHNA, CDR2 YSLEER. CDR3: CASSQDWTGSYEQYF. CDR3 in DNA: TGCGCCAGCAGCCAAGATTGGACAGGGTCCTACGAGCAGTACTTC.

The chain couples TRBV6-5 to TRBJ2-2; either TRBD1 or TRBD2 may fit D (5 bases each). Germline V lookup: CDR1 MNHEY, CDR2 SVGAGI. The V gene lost 6 bases and the J gene lost 6 bases, with 14 bases spanning the gap. This CDR3 region has 14 residues. For the CDR3, the DNA is TGTGCCAGCAGGAGGGGTCCGGGTCCCGGGGAGCTGTTTTTT. Translated: CASRRGPGPGELFF.